The rows below give T cell receptor beta chains drawn from one sample of a study of blood T cell repertoires in COVID-19. The assay was immunoSEQ multiplex PCR, and TCRdb's table has in-frame clones only and misses some. The sample has around 300,000 clones; about nine tenths are singletons. The material sequenced was peripheral blood. These TCRs come from a middle-aged woman who had recovered from COVID-19. Both conserved end residues are part of each CDR3. A D gene is named only where the DNA matches it firmly. The size field is filled for only some rows; it gives once, few, many or a size class.

TRBV7-9	TRBJ1-2	NA	NA	CASSLIGEYGYTF	TGTGCCAGCAGCTTAATTGGGGAGTATGGCTACACCTTC
TRBV19	TRBJ1-4	TRBD1	NA	CASRPTGAGEKLFF	TGTGCCAGTAGACCGACAGGGGCGGGAGAAAAACTGTTTTTT
TRBV28	TRBJ1-6	TRBD1	NA	CASRGTGTPLHF	TGTGCCAGCAGGGGGACAGGGACACCCCTCCACTTT
TRBV5-1	TRBJ2-7	TRBD2	NA	CASSLVGAGGGSEQYF	TGCGCCAGCAGCTTGGTAGGGGCGGGAGGAGGAAGCGAGCAGTACTTC
TRBV4-1	TRBJ2-3	NA	NA	CASSQDLDTQYF	TGCGCCAGCAGCCAAGATCTCGATACGCAGTATTTT
TRBV6-5	TRBJ2-7	NA	NA	CASSYSLAYEQYF	TGTGCCAGCAGTTACTCCCTCGCCTACGAGCAGTACTTC
TRBV10-1	TRBJ2-7	TRBD2	NA	CASSESAGVGSEQYF	TGCGCCAGCAGTGAGTCCGCGGGAGTAGGCTCCGAGCAGTACTTC
TRBV6-2/TRBV6-3	TRBJ2-5	NA	NA	CASSALVRETQYF	TGTGCCAGCAGTGCACTCGTCCGGGAGACCCAGTACTTC
TRBV27	TRBJ1-2	TRBD1	NA	CASSLYAPDRGANYGYTF	TGTGCCAGCAGTTTATACGCGCCGGACAGGGGAGCTAACTATGGCTACACCTTC
TRBV9	TRBJ2-2	NA	NA	CASSARDMDTGELFF	TGTGCCAGCAGCGCCCGGGACATGGACACCGGGGAGCTGTTTTTT
TRBV2	TRBJ2-7	TRBD2	NA	CASSPRTSYSYEQYF	TGTGCCAGCAGTCCTCGGACTAGCTACTCCTACGAGCAGTACTTC
TRBV10-3	TRBJ2-3	TRBD2	NA	CAIKGLAGQDTQYF	TGTGCCATCAAGGGACTAGCGGGACAAGATACGCAGTATTTT
TRBV9	TRBJ2-3	TRBD2	NA	CASSLGEGLAGDTQYF	TGTGCCAGCAGCTTAGGGGAGGGACTAGCTGGGGATACGCAGTATTTT
TRBV12-3/TRBV12-4	TRBJ2-7	NA	NA	CASSLGRYYEQYF	TGTGCCAGCAGTTTAGGGCGGTACTACGAGCAGTACTTC
TRBV18	TRBJ2-7	NA	NA	CASSPNRDSYEQYF	TGTGCCAGCTCCCCTAACCGGGACTCCTACGAGCAGTACTTC
TRBV7-7	TRBJ2-7	NA	once	CASSLGQGPSYEQYF	TGTGCCAGCAGCTTAGGTCAGGGGCCCTCCTACGAGCAGTACTTC
TRBV9	TRBJ2-1	TRBD2	NA	CASSVGRESNEQFF	TGTGCCAGCAGCGTAGGGCGGGAGTCGAATGAGCAGTTCTTC
TRBV10-3	TRBJ2-5	TRBD1	NA	CAISDSDRGETQYF	TGTGCCATCAGTGACTCGGACAGGGGTGAGACCCAGTACTTC
TRBV24-1	TRBJ2-7	TRBD1	NA	CATSEGGQGGIYEQYF	TGTGCCACCAGTGAAGGAGGACAGGGGGGTATCTACGAGCAGTACTTC
TRBV30	TRBJ1-1	NA	NA	CAWRLHSNTEAFF	TGTGCCTGGAGACTGCACTCGAACACTGAAGCTTTCTTT
TRBV11-3	TRBJ2-7	TRBD1	NA	CASSKGQASSYEQYF	TGTGCCAGCAGCAAGGGACAGGCAAGCTCCTACGAGCAGTACTTC
TRBV5-1	TRBJ2-1	TRBD2	NA	CASSLAQREAFREQFF	TGCGCCAGCAGCTTGGCCCAGCGGGAGGCCTTCAGGGAGCAGTTCTTC
TRBV3-1/TRBV3-2	TRBJ1-2	NA	NA	CASSQGPSGYTF	TGTGCCAGCAGCCAAGGTCCGAGTGGCTACACCTTC
TRBV30	TRBJ2-7	NA	NA	CAWSPRPADPGEQYF	TGTGCCTGGAGTCCTCGGCCAGCGGATCCTGGCGAGCAGTACTTC
TRBV28	TRBJ1-1	TRBD1	NA	CASTTAGGNSNTEAFF	TGTGCCAGCACGACCGCAGGGGGCAATTCGAACACTGAAGCTTTCTTT
TRBV6-1	TRBJ2-2	TRBD1	NA	CASSERTGDGVAGELFF	TGTGCCAGCAGTGAAAGGACAGGGGACGGAGTGGCCGGGGAGCTGTTTTTT
TRBV5-4	TRBJ2-7	TRBD1	NA	CASSISGTGGFYEQYF	TGTGCCAGCAGCATATCCGGGACAGGGGGCTTCTACGAGCAGTACTTC
TRBV14	TRBJ2-3	NA	NA	CASSVYSLGTDTQYF	TGTGCCAGCAGCGTCTATAGTCTAGGCACAGATACGCAGTATTTT
TRBV29-1	TRBJ1-1	TRBD1	NA	CSVLGQGYFENTEAFF	TGCAGCGTTCTGGGACAGGGGTATTTTGAGAACACTGAAGCTTTCTTT
TRBV7-2	TRBJ2-1	NA	NA	CASSLVPGSLNEQFF	TGTGCCAGCAGCTTAGTCCCGGGATCCCTCAATGAGCAGTTCTTC
TRBV27	TRBJ1-1	TRBD1	NA	CASSPGTGVEAFF	TGTGCCAGCAGTCCCGGGACAGGGGTTGAAGCTTTCTTT
TRBV7-2	TRBJ2-1	TRBD2	NA	CASSPQTGTSGYNEQFF	TGTGCCAGCAGCCCCCAGACAGGGACTAGCGGTTACAATGAGCAGTTCTTC
TRBV19	TRBJ1-5	TRBD1	NA	CASSMVTGKNQPQHF	TGTGCCAGTAGTATGGTGACAGGGAAAAATCAGCCCCAGCATTTT
TRBV6-6	TRBJ1-5	TRBD1	NA	CASSQYPRDSNNQPQHF	TGTGCCAGCAGTCAATACCCCCGGGACAGTAACAATCAGCCCCAGCATTTT
TRBV21-1	TRBJ1-2	NA	NA	CASSKGWRTGTKGYTF	TGTGCCAGCAGCAAAGGCTGGAGGACAGGGACGAAAGGCTACACCTTC
TRBV7-2	TRBJ2-1	NA	NA	CASSLGASSYNEQFF	TGTGCCAGCAGCTTAGGGGCAAGCTCCTACAATGAGCAGTTCTTC
TRBV19	TRBJ1-5	NA	NA	CASRTQGYSNQPQHF	TGTGCCAGTAGGACACAGGGATATAGCAATCAGCCCCAGCATTTT
TRBV30	TRBJ2-1	NA	NA	CAWSVRQRSWNEQFF	TGTGCCTGGAGTGTACGGCAGCGGAGCTGGAATGAGCAGTTCTTC
TRBV11-2	TRBJ2-1	TRBD1	NA	CASGEGQGAYNEQFF	TGTGCCAGCGGCGAGGGACAGGGGGCTTATAATGAGCAGTTCTTC
TRBV29-1	TRBJ2-7	NA	NA	CSVATYYEQYF	TGCAGCGTCGCGACTTATTACGAGCAGTACTTC
TRBV19	TRBJ2-1	NA	NA	CASSLQAHNEQFF	TGTGCCAGTAGTTTACAGGCCCACAATGAGCAGTTCTTC
TRBV5-3	TRBJ2-3	TRBD1	NA	CARSYDRGTDTQYF	TGTGCCAGAAGCTACGACAGGGGCACAGATACGCAGTATTTT
TRBV2	TRBJ2-2	TRBD2	NA	CASSESGEGTGELFF	TGTGCCAGCAGTGAATCGGGGGAGGGCACCGGGGAGCTGTTTTTT
TRBV2	TRBJ1-2	NA	NA	CASSDRGNYGYTF	TGTGCCAGCAGTGACAGGGGTAACTATGGCTACACCTTC
TRBV7-8	TRBJ1-1	NA	NA	CASSYLGAMNTEAFF	TGTGCCAGCAGCTACCTTGGGGCCATGAACACTGAAGCTTTCTTT
TRBV9	TRBJ2-1	TRBD2	NA	CASSVSPGLAGGDEQFF	TGTGCCAGCAGCGTCAGTCCGGGACTAGCGGGAGGGGATGAGCAGTTCTTC
TRBV13	TRBJ2-5	NA	NA	CASSPPRKSGASLGETQYF	TGTGCCAGCAGCCCTCCGCGAAAGTCGGGAGCGTCTTTAGGAGAGACCCAGTACTTC
TRBV7-9	TRBJ2-7	TRBD2	NA	CASSPGLASHEQYF	TGTGCCAGCAGCCCCGGACTAGCTTCCCACGAGCAGTACTTC
TRBV12-3/TRBV12-4	TRBJ2-7	NA	once	CASREAGEQYF	TGTGCCAGCAGGGAGGCGGGGGAGCAGTACTTC
TRBV7-2	TRBJ1-2	TRBD1	NA	CASSLKTGSGYGYTF	TGTGCCAGCAGCCTAAAGACAGGGAGCGGCTATGGCTACACCTTC
TRBV30	TRBJ2-1	TRBD2	NA	CAWSPRGLAGVLHEQFF	TGTGCCTGGAGTCCGAGGGGGCTAGCGGGAGTTTTGCATGAGCAGTTCTTC
TRBV19	TRBJ1-1	NA	NA	CASSIGRGNVAEAFF	TGTGCCAGTAGTATAGGAAGGGGGAACGTCGCTGAAGCTTTCTTT
TRBV7-9	TRBJ2-7	NA	NA	CASSFGTSGDEQYF	TGTGCCAGCAGCTTCGGGACGTCAGGGGACGAGCAGTACTTC
TRBV10-3	TRBJ2-7	TRBD2	NA	CAISGTSGRAHRF	TGTGCCATCAGCGGGACTAGCGGGAGGGCCCATCGGTTC
TRBV5-5	TRBJ2-3	TRBD1	NA	CASSFTGVPRDTQYF	TGTGCCAGCAGCTTTACAGGGGTCCCCCGAGATACGCAGTATTTT